These T cell receptor beta chains were read from a single sample in a study of human T cells and chemical hapten exposure. TCRdb passed the RACE reads through MiXCR, listing each CDR3 protein once. This table has 100,000 to 150,000 distinct CDR3 sequences, roughly 13% appearing once. This sample comprised whole blood, obtained in connection with sensitization to the hapten diphenylcyclopropenone (DPC). Source of these receptors: a man aged 18 to 35 with alopecia areata. Some clones in this sample may be carry-over from other donors' samples. Both conserved end residues are trimmed from each CDR3. Size is stated for part of the rows, as once, few or many counts, or as a class when the clone is expanded.

V gene | clone size | CDR3 protein
TRBV5-1 | - | ASSPSGPQETQY
TRBV7-6 | many | ASSLGLDRYTGELF
TRBV7-3 | many | ASSSIGGDTQY
TRBV5-6 | - | ASSARRGYYGYT
TRBV6-5 | many | ASSSTGSSGNTIY
TRBV20-1 | few | SATNPTSAYNEQF
TRBV11-2 | few | ASSLGTSGGGSTDTQY
TRBV6-5 | - | ASSYDTSHTSIQY
TRBV5-1 | once | ASSQYNSPLH
TRBV20-1 | - | SARSHRFLEQF
TRBV4-3 | - | ASSRLGESSYNEQF
TRBV28 | many | ASSQRGGFNNQPQH
TRBV4-2 | few | ASSQEGVGRRLNQPQH
TRBV10-3 | - | AISGPASAGTGELF